This T cell receptor (beta chain) is from a study of blood T cell repertoires in COVID-19. Study details: Sources were T cells, B-cell-depleted T cells, or PBMCs; the material itself was cDNA or gDNA.

In the authors' workflow: Estimates of nucleated cell counts were drawn from the amplification of reference gene primers. Sequencing was performed with immunoSEQ multiplex PCR; in TCRdb, only in-frame clones are kept and a portion is missing. Clone size and V and J calls were adopted from that table, with D and trimming inferred from the DNA. The profile shows under 150,000 clones, roughly 79% of them singletons. The germline CDR1 and CDR2 sequences are LNHDA and SQIVND (reference sequence). V dropped 5 bases and J dropped 7; count of bases not matched to a gene: 9. The CDR3 contains 14 residues. The receptor comes from a man aged 45-60 years with active or convalescent COVID-19. The genes are TRBV19 and TRBJ1-2; 8 nucleotides line up with TRBD1. Sequenced input: peripheral blood. The CDR3 DNA reads as TGTGCCAGTAGTTCACAGGACAGGGTCGGTGGCTACACCTTC. Its translation is CASSSQDRVGGYTF.